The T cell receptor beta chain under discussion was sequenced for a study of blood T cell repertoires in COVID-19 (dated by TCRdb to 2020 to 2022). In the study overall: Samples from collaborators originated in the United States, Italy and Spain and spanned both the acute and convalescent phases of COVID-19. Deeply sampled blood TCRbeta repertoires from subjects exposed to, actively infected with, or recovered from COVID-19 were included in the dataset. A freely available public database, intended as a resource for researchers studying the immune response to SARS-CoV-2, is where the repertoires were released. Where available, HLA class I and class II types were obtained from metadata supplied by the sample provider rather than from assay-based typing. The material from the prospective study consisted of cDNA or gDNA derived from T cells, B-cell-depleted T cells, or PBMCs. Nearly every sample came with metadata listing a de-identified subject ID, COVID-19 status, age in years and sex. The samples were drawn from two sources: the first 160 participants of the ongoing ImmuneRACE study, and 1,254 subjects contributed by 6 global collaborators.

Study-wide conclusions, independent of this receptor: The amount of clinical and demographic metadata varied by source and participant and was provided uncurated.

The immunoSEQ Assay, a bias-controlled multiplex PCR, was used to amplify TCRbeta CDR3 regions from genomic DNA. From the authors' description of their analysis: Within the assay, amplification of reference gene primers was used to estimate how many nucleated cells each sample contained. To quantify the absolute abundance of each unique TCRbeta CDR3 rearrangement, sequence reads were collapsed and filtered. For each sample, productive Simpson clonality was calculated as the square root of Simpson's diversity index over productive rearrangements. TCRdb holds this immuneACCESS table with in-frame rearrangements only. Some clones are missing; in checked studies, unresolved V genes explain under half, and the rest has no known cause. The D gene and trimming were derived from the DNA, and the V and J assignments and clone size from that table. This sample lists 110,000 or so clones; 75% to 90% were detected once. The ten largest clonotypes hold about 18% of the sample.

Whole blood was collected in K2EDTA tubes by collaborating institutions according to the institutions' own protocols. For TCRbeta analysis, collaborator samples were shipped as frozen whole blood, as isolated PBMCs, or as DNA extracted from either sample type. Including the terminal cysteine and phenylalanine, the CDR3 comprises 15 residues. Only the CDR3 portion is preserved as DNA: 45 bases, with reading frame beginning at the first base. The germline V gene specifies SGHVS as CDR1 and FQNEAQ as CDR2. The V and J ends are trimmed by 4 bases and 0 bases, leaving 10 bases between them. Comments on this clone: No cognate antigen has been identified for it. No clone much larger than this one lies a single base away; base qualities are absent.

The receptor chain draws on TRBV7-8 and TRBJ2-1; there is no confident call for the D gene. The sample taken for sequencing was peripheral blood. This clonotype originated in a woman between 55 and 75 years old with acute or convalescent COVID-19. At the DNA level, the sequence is TGTGCCAGCAGCTGGGCCGTGGGCTCCTACAATGAGCAGTTCTTC. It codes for CASSWAVGSYNEQFF.